These 24 T cell receptor beta chains were all obtained from the same sample, sequenced in a study of Graves' ophthalmopathy and Graves' hyperthyroidism. Investigators amplified TCR beta CDR3 regions from RNA transcripts. RT-PCR in the first round used HTBI primers; a second-round multiplex PCR followed. TCRdb used MiXCR to reprocess the multiplex PCR reads, holding one entry per CDR3 protein. The sample lists 680,000 or so distinct CDR3 sequences, 22% occurring once. The material sequenced was peripheral blood. These receptors all stem from a woman between 18 and 29 years old with stable Graves' hyperthyroidism. Some clones in this sample may be carry-over from other donors' samples.

This clonotype has a count of ten or more. The gene calls are TRBV27 and TRBJ1-5; 7 bases line up with TRBD1. This CDR3 region has 15 residues. Germline lookup yields CDR1 MNHEY and CDR2 SMNVEV (reference sequence). J lost 0 bases, V lost 8 bases, and 7 bases had no gene match. CDR3 residues: CASGSRGLSNQPQHF. DNA for the CDR3: TGTGCCAGCGGATCTAGGGGGCTTAGCAATCAGCCCCAGCATTTT.

This clonotype has a count of ten or more. This chain links TRBV19 with TRBJ1-2, with D tentatively TRBD1 (5 bases). From germline, CDR1 is LNHDA and CDR2 SQIVND (reference sequence). This CDR3 region has 16 residues. V was shortened by 4 bases and J by 0 bases, with 15 bases between the two germline ends. The CDR3 loop is CASSTPTGAANYGYTF. CDR3 in DNA: TGTGCCAGTAGTACCCCGACTGGGGCAGCTAACTATGGCTACACCTTC. The complete variable domain, with remaining parts taken from reference TRBV19 and TRBJ1-2, reads DGGITQSPKYLFRKEGQNVTLSCEQNLNHDAMYWYRQDPGQGLRLIYYSQIVNDFQKGDIAEGYSVSREKKESFPLTVTSAQKNPTAFYLCASSTPTGAANYGYTFGSGTRLTVV.

This clonotype was seen repeatedly, ten times or more. The chain employs TRBV6-2 or TRBV6-3 and TRBJ2-7; D gene ambiguous. The V end lost 6 bases, the J end lost 6 bases, and 15 bases lay between the germline ends. Germline V gives CDR1 MNHEY, CDR2 SVGEGT. CDR3 length equals 13 residues. CDR3 sequence (DNA): TGTGCCAGCAGCACCCAGCGACATAGCGAGCAGTACTTC. Protein sequence: CASSTQRHSEQYF.

V usage is TRBV15 and J usage is TRBJ2-5; no firm D call. The V end was cut by 0 bases, the J end by 1 base, with 9 bases between. The length of the CDR3 is 15 residues. CDR1 is LNHNV and CDR2 is YYDKDF in the germline V gene (reference sequence). This CDR3 reads CATSRDPGPQETQYF. CDR3 in DNA: TGTGCCACCAGCAGAGATCCGGGTCCCCAAGAGACCCAGTACTTC.

This clonotype was counted many times. The chain couples TRBV6-1 to TRBJ2-7; perhaps D is TRBD1 or TRBD2 (5 bases each). The germline V and J ends were trimmed by 8 bases and 7 bases, with 18 bases remaining between them. The length of the CDR3 is 13 residues. The germline CDR1 and CDR2 sequences are MNHNS and SASEGT. As DNA, the CDR3 is TGTGCCAGCGGCCGCTCGGGGCCTACGGAGCAGTACTTC. Its translation is CASGRSGPTEQYF.

The chain is built from TRBV28 and TRBJ1-5, with TRBD1 matching over 12 bases. After removal of 5 bases from V and 6 bases from J, the junction contained 8 bases not matched to a gene. Germline V gives CDR1 MDHEN, CDR2 SYDVKM. CDR3 length: 16 amino acids. The CDR3 is CASSRSGTGGPQPQHF. The CDR3 region has the DNA TGTGCCAGCAGTCGCTCCGGGACAGGGGGCCCTCAGCCCCAGCATTTT.

CDR3 nucleotide sequence: TGTGCCAGCAGCCAACCGACAGGGGGACATGGCTACACCTTC. Protein: CASSQPTGGHGYTF. The chain carries TRBV4-2 and TRBJ1-2; TRBD1 matches at 9 bases. Trimming at V came to 2 bases and at J to 6 bases, leaving 4 bases not matched to a gene. Germline V gene lookup returns CDR1 LGHNA and CDR2 YNFKEQ. The CDR3 extends over 14 amino acids.

This CDR3 is CASSFYHLQTGSNYGYTF. The CDR3 DNA reads TGTGCCAGCAGTTTCTACCACCTTCAGACAGGGAGTAACTATGGCTACACCTTC. The gene calls are TRBV28 and TRBJ1-2; 7 bases map to TRBD1. The CDR3 contains 18 residues. With 3 bases clipped from V and 1 base from J, the junction kept 14 bases outside the gene matches. The V gene's germline CDR1 is MDHEN and CDR2 SYDVKM.

This clonotype was counted many times. The rearrangement uses TRBV6-1 and TRBJ1-6; perhaps TRBD1 as D (6 bases). The CDR3 is 15 residues long. CDR1 is MNHNS, CDR2 SASEGT, per germline. The germline V and J ends were trimmed by 6 bases and 16 bases, with 25 bases remaining between them. As DNA, the CDR3 is TGTGCCAGCAGCGTCCTACGCCAGGGGTTTAATTCTCTCCACTTT. Its protein is CASSVLRQGFNSLHF.

The rearrangement joins TRBV29-1 to TRBJ2-4, with 8 bases identical to TRBD1. CDR3 length: 14 amino acids. Germline trimming cut 0 bases from V and 7 bases from J; bases unmatched to any gene: 5. Per the germline V gene, CDR1 is SQVTM and CDR2 is ANQGSEA. CDR3 residues: CSVEDPQGANIQYF. CDR3 DNA: TGCAGCGTTGAAGACCCGCAGGGGGCGAACATTCAGTACTTC.

There are many counts of this clonotype. The V and J genes are TRBV6-1 and TRBJ2-5, with D hard to call. Germline loops: CDR1 MNHNS, CDR2 SASEGT. This CDR3 has 13 amino acids. V lost 8 bases to trimming and J lost 1 base, with 11 bases between them. CDR3 protein: CASCRRSQETQYF. DNA for the CDR3: TGTGCCAGCTGCAGACGGTCCCAAGAGACCCAGTACTTC.

This clonotype was recorded many times. The V call is TRBV6-1, the J call TRBJ1-1; D is perhaps TRBD1 (6 bases). Germline CDR1 reads MNHNS; CDR2 reads SASEGT. The CDR3 contains 17 residues. Trimming took 1 base from V and 4 from J, leaving 19 bases between them. The CDR3 sequence is CASSEGYTRGVGTEAFF. Written as DNA, the CDR3 is TGTGCCAGCAGTGAAGGATACACCAGGGGTGTAGGCACTGAAGCTTTCTTT.

This clonotype was recorded a few times. This chain uses TRBV24-1 with TRBJ2-5, with a tentative D call TRBD1 (7 bases). Germline V gene data show CDR1 as KGHDR and CDR2 as SFDVKD. V was cut by 4 bases and J by 5 bases, with 16 bases left in between. This CDR3 spans 15 amino acids. Written as DNA, the CDR3 is TGTGCCACCAGTGACCCGCGGGACAGTCATGAGACCCAGTACTTC. Translation gives CATSDPRDSHETQYF.

This clonotype was detected ten times or more. The J gene is TRBJ2-7, the V gene TRBV29-1; possible D gene TRBD2, 6 bases. This CDR3 comprises 13 residues. V lost 5 bases, J lost 0 bases, and 11 bases lay in between. The germline V gene encodes CDR1 SQVTM and CDR2 ANQGSEA. CDR3 sequence reads: CSVPGLSSYEQYF. The DNA of the CDR3 is TGCAGCGTTCCGGGACTTAGCTCCTACGAGCAGTACTTC.

This clonotype was observed a few times. This chain uses TRBV4-2 with TRBJ1-2; D ambiguous. This CDR3 comprises 17 residues. Trimming cost V 1 base and J 6 bases, with 21 bases left between them. CDR1 and CDR2 from the germline V gene are LGHNA and YNFKEQ. CDR3 DNA sequence: TGTGCCAGCAGCCAAGGAGTCGTGGGTAGCGGACTCCATGGCTACACCTTC. The encoded protein is CASSQGVVGSGLHGYTF.

This rearrangement joins TRBV18 to TRBJ2-7; TRBD1 matches at 8 bases. This CDR3 is 16 amino acids long. V lost 1 base to trimming and J lost 4 bases; unmatched junction nucleotides: 9. The germline V gene has CDR1 KGHSH and CDR2 LQKENI. This chain's CDR3 is CASSPLRGQGSYEQYF. The CDR3 nucleotides read TGTGCCAGCTCACCACTCAGAGGACAGGGATCTTACGAGCAGTACTTC.

Many counts were recorded for this clonotype. V gene TRBV20-1 combines with J gene TRBJ1-5; tentatively, D is TRBD1 (5 bases). CDR3 length: 15 amino acids. V was cut by 0 bases and J by 1 base, with 10 bases left in between. CDR1 and CDR2 from the germline V gene are DFQATT and SNEGSKA (reference sequence). CDR3: CSARDPGESNQPQHF. CDR3 coding DNA: TGCAGTGCTAGAGATCCGGGGGAAAGCAATCAGCCCCAGCATTTT.

This clonotype has a handful of counts. V usage is TRBV28 and J usage is TRBJ1-1; possible D gene TRBD1, 5 bases. Germline CDR1 is MDHEN and CDR2 is SYDVKM. This CDR3 has 16 residues. Trimming removed 3 bases from V and 6 bases from J, with 20 bases in between. The CDR3 loop is CASSLLGAGVTSEAFF. CDR3 sequence (DNA): TGTGCCAGCAGTTTGCTTGGGGCGGGGGTAACCTCTGAAGCTTTCTTT. The full variable domain, its missing parts supplied by reference TRBV28 and TRBJ1-1, is DVKVTQSSRYLVKRTGEKVFLECVQDMDHENMFWYRQDPGLGLRLIYFSYDVKMKEKGDIPEGYSVSREKKERFSLILESASTNQTSMYLCASSLLGAGVTSEAFFGQGTRLTVV.

This clonotype was seen repeatedly, ten times or more. The chain recombines TRBV6-1 with TRBJ1-1; TRBD1 might be the D (6 bases). CDR3 length: 12 amino acids. The germline gives CDR1 MNHNS, CDR2 SASEGT. V was cut by 6 bases and J by 6 bases, with 11 bases left in between. The CDR3 loop reads CASRTEGAEAFF. CDR3 bases: TGTGCCAGCAGGACTGAGGGGGCTGAAGCTTTCTTT.

The rearrangement joins TRBV20-1 to TRBJ2-2; D is uncertain. V shed 0 bases and J shed 5 bases, with 7 bases lying between them. Germline CDR1 is DFQATT and CDR2 is SNEGSKA (reference sequence). The CDR3 has 13 amino acids. CDR3 sequence (DNA): TGCAGTGCTAGAGATTTTCGAACCGGGGAGCTGTTTTTT. It specifies CSARDFRTGELFF.

This clonotype was recorded a few times. The J gene is TRBJ2-7, the V gene TRBV4-1; 9 nucleotides line up with TRBD1. CDR3 size: 16 residues. V gave up 4 bases and J gave up 0 bases; unmatched junction bases: 7. In germline, CDR1 is MGHRA, CDR2 YSYEKL. CDR3 coding DNA: TGCGCCAGCAGCCCCCAACCGGGACAGGGCTCCTACGAGCAGTACTTC. This encodes CASSPQPGQGSYEQYF.

The genes are TRBV18 and TRBJ2-5; 9 nucleotides align to TRBD1. The junction had 5 bases not matched to a gene; V was cut back by 3 bases and J by 3 bases. The CDR3 totals 15 residues. From germline, CDR1 is KGHSH and CDR2 LQKENI. The CDR3 nucleotides read TGTGCCAGCTCACCGGGACAGGGTGGCGAAGAGACCCAGTACTTC. It encodes CASSPGQGGEETQYF.

Many counts were recorded for this clonotype. The chain is built from TRBV29-1 and TRBJ2-5; D call uncertain. V shed 6 bases and J shed 3 bases, with 11 bases lying between them. The CDR3 is made up of 12 amino acids. Germline V gives CDR1 SQVTM, CDR2 ANQGSEA. CDR3 residues: CSVARVEETQYF. CDR3 nucleotide sequence: TGCAGCGTCGCTCGGGTAGAAGAGACCCAGTACTTC.

This clonotype was seen ten or more times. This sequence joins TRBV20-1 and TRBJ1-2; D unresolved. Trimming shortened V by 3 bases and J by 6 bases, and 14 bases separated the two germline ends. The CDR3 has 13 amino acids. CDR1 and CDR2 from the germline V gene are DFQATT and SNEGSKA (reference sequence). The DNA for the CDR3 is TGCAGTGCTAGTAGGCCGCTGAAGGATGGCTACACCTTC. Protein product: CSASRPLKDGYTF.